The T cell receptor (beta chain) under discussion was sequenced for a study of blood T cell repertoires in COVID-19. Methods used by the authors: Amplification of reference gene primers was used by the study to estimate nucleated cell counts. The table came from immunoSEQ multiplex PCR; TCRdb's copy has only in-frame clones and leaves some out. The DNA gave D and trimming, while V, J and clone size come from that table. Counted here are a few hundred thousand clones, more than 75% occurring once; the ten biggest clones make up around 1.2%. The germline V gene encodes CDR1 SGDLS and CDR2 YYNGEE. The ends lost 4 bases at V and 0 bases at J; junction bases unmatched: 3. There are 14 residues in the CDR3. Participants spanned ages roughly 18 to 90 years and resided in fewer than 30 US areas.

This clonotype was obtained from a woman younger than 35 who had recovered from COVID-19. Sequenced material: PBMCs or T cells enriched from blood (not recorded which). The V and J genes are TRBV9 and TRBJ1-1, with 7 bases fitting TRBD1. The CDR3 reads CASSNGQVNTEAFF. CDR3 nucleotides: TGTGCCAGCAGCAACGGACAGGTGAACACTGAAGCTTTCTTT.